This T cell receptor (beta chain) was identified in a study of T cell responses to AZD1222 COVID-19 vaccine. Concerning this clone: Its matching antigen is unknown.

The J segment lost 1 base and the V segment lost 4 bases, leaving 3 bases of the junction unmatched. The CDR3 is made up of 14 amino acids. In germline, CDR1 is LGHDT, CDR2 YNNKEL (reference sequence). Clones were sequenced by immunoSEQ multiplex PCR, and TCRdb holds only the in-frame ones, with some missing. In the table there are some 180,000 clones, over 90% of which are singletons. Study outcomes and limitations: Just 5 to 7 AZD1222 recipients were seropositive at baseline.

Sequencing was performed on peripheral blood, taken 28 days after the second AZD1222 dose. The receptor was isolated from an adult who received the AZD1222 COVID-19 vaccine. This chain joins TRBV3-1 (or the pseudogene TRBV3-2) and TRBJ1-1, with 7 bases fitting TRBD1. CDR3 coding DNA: TGTGCCAGCAGCCCTCGACAGGGGAACACTGAAGCTTTCTTT. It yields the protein CASSPRQGNTEAFF.